This T cell receptor beta chain was captured in a study of T cell therapy after organ transplantation. A word on this clone: What it recognizes is unknown.

Time point here: 20-29 weeks after completion of therapy. TCRdb's table, derived via immunoSEQ multiplex PCR, lists solely in-frame clones and lacks some. The sample includes over 20,000 clones, around 84% seen only once; the top ten take under 45%. J lost 4 bases, V lost 7 bases, and 6 bases had no gene match. This CDR3 contains 14 residues. In germline, CDR1 is LNHDA, CDR2 SQIVND (reference sequence). The rearrangement links TRBV19 to TRBJ2-1; 8 bases map to TRBD1. The sequenced sample was CD8+ T cells from blood, obtained after autologous CMV-specific T cell therapy. This clonotype was sampled from a human patient who had received a solid organ transplant and had CMV disease. Some T cells could come from the graft donor. CDR3: CASNSGQGYNEQFF. The DNA for the CDR3 is TGTGCCAGTAATTCTGGACAGGGTTACAATGAGCAGTTCTTC. Full variable domain (missing parts from reference TRBV19 and TRBJ2-1): DGGITQSPKYLFRKEGQNVTLSCEQNLNHDAMYWYRQDPGQGLRLIYYSQIVNDFQKGDIAEGYSVSREKKESFPLTVTSAQKNPTAFYLCASNSGQGYNEQFFGPGTRLTVL.